This TCR beta chain was retrieved from a study of cytomegalovirus exposure and HLA in healthy donors. Overall study: Across a few hundred genotyped donors, 81% landed in the Caucasian-associated ancestry cluster. Regarding the study as a whole: Through in vitro validation, three CMV-associated chains were shown to be specific for CMV antigens. High specificity and sensitivity for cytomegalovirus status were reported for the classifier.

Remarks on this clone: Its antigen is not known.

PCR was performed using 60 Vbeta and 13 Jbeta primers. Original data processing: Approximately 79 million unique TCR beta chains, around 11 million of them shared, were counted by a later analysis. Generated by immunoSEQ multiplex PCR, the TCRdb table keeps only in-frame clones and is missing some. That table supplies the V and J calls and clone size; D and trimming were determined from the DNA. The sample table sets out fewer than 130,000 clones. Sequencing was carried out using PBMCs. The receptor was derived from a middle-aged man in good health and CMV-seronegative.

The CDR3: CASSLDRIPYEQYF. In DNA, the CDR3 is TGCGCCAGCAGCTTGGACAGGATACCCTACGAGCAGTACTTC. The V call is TRBV5-1, the J call TRBJ2-7; the D gene is possibly TRBD1 (5 bases). Per germline, CDR1 SGHRS and CDR2 YFSETQ. V gave up 0 bases and J gave up 2 bases, with 9 bases separating them. The CDR3 has 14 residues. The whole variable domain, remainder taken from reference TRBV5-1 and TRBJ2-7, is KAGVTQTPRYLIKTRGQQVTLSCSPISGHRSVSWYQQTPGQGLQFLFEYFSETQRNKGNFPGRFSGRQFSNSRSEMNVSTLELGDSALYLCASSLDRIPYEQYFGPGTRLTVT.